This is a list of T cell receptor beta chains from one sample in a study of control samples from healthy donors and cancer patients. Clones were read by immunoSEQ multiplex PCR, and TCRdb kept only the in-frame ones, dropping some. The sample includes more than 25,000 clones, 91% of them seen just once. The sequenced sample consisted of PBMCs. These receptors were taken from a man in his forties or fifties with lung cancer. Both conserved end residues are part of each CDR3. The D gene is left open where the match is weak. Not all rows give a size; the values are once, few, many and, for expanded clones, a class.

j_call clone_size d_call v_call cdr3_aa cdr3_nt
TRBJ2-7 once . TRBV27 CASSLTGRLSYEQYF TGTGCCAGCAGTTTGACAGGCCGGCTCTCCTACGAGCAGTACTTC
TRBJ1-1 . . TRBV3-1/TRBV3-2 CASSQERLNTEAFF TGTGCCAGCAGCCAAGAACGGTTGAACACTGAAGCTTTCTTT
TRBJ2-1 . . TRBV19 CASSGREPYNEQFF TGTGCCAGTAGCGGACGGGAACCCTACAATGAGCAGTTCTTC
TRBJ1-3 . . TRBV5-5 CASSPQVFSGNTIYF TGTGCCAGCAGCCCCCAGGTGTTCTCTGGAAACACCATATATTTT
TRBJ1-1 . . TRBV25-1 CASSKAGNTEAFF TGTGCCAGCAGTAAGGCCGGGAACACTGAAGCTTTCTTT
TRBJ1-1 . . TRBV6-1 CASSDVGNTEAFF TGTGCCAGCAGTGACGTGGGGAACACTGAAGCTTTCTTT
TRBJ1-2 . . TRBV11-2 CASSNHRAQSRNYGYTF TGTGCCAGCAGCAATCACAGGGCACAGAGTAGGAACTATGGCTACACCTTC
TRBJ1-5 . . TRBV6-5 CASSPKRGADQPQHF TGTGCCAGCAGTCCTAAGCGGGGGGCGGATCAGCCCCAGCATTTT
TRBJ1-1 . TRBD1 TRBV10-3 CAIRTGGGEAFF TGTGCCATACGGACAGGGGGCGGTGAAGCTTTCTTT
TRBJ2-5 . TRBD1 TRBV3-1/TRBV3-2 CASRGQGKTETQYF TGTGCCAGCAGGGGACAGGGAAAAACTGAGACCCAGTACTTC
TRBJ2-1 . . TRBV5-1 CASSSNYGVYNEQFF TGCGCCAGCAGCTCTAATTACGGGGTCTACAATGAGCAGTTCTTC
TRBJ2-1 . . TRBV28 CASSLWGEQFF TGTGCCAGCAGTTTATGGGGTGAGCAGTTCTTC
TRBJ1-3 . . TRBV30 CAWSSDSPGNTIYF TGTGCCTGGAGTTCGGACAGTCCAGGAAACACCATATATTTT
TRBJ2-4 . . TRBV29-1 CSVTSRVEAKNIQYF TGCAGCGTGACCAGCAGGGTAGAAGCCAAAAACATTCAGTACTTC
TRBJ1-5 . . TRBV6-6 CASSNTANSNQPQHF TGTGCCAGCAGCAATACAGCGAATAGCAATCAGCCCCAGCATTTT
TRBJ2-3 . . TRBV9 CASSVQNTDTQYF TGTGCCAGCAGCGTCCAGAACACAGATACGCAGTATTTT
TRBJ2-1 . . TRBV19 CASSMGRVHEQFF TGTGCCAGTAGTATGGGCAGGGTCCATGAGCAGTTCTTC
TRBJ1-6 . . TRBV11-2 CASSPGPYNSPLHF TGTGCCAGCAGCCCCGGACCGTATAATTCACCCCTCCACTTT
TRBJ2-3 . . TRBV3-1/TRBV3-2 CASSQDPDTQYF TGTGCCAGCAGCCAAGACCCAGATACGCAGTATTTT
TRBJ1-1 once . TRBV6-2/TRBV6-3 CASSRPGSITEAFF TGTGCCAGCAGCCGGCCGGGCTCCATCACTGAAGCTTTCTTT
TRBJ1-1 . . TRBV7-2 CASIPGGGATKAFF TGTGCCAGCATCCCGGGGGGGGGCGCTACTAAGGCTTTCTTT
TRBJ1-2 . . TRBV6-5 CASSANYGYTF TGTGCCAGCTCAGCTAACTATGGCTACACCTTC
TRBJ2-7 . TRBD1 TRBV4-3 CASSPGQVSYEQYF TGCGCCAGCAGCCCGGGACAGGTCTCCTACGAGCAGTACTTC
TRBJ1-1 . . TRBV7-2 CASSLSATEAFF TGTGCCAGCAGCTTATCGGCCACTGAAGCTTTCTTT
TRBJ2-7 . . TRBV27 CASSLGGGPYYEQYF TGTGCCAGCAGTTTAGGGGGGGGGCCTTATTACGAGCAGTACTTC
TRBJ1-2 . TRBD1 TRBV9 CASSGSTGGGSYGYTF TGTGCCAGCAGCGGATCCACAGGGGGCGGTAGCTATGGCTACACCTTC
TRBJ2-5 . . TRBV7-9 CASSVQGGKTQYF TGTGCCAGCAGCGTACAGGGTGGAAAGACCCAGTACTTC
TRBJ2-5 . . TRBV3-1/TRBV3-2 CASSQGGALQETQYF TGTGCCAGCAGCCAAGGAGGGGCATTACAAGAGACCCAGTACTTC
TRBJ2-2 . . TRBV11-3 CASTRGTAGGELFF TGTGCCAGCACACGCGGGACTGCGGGGGGGGAGCTGTTTTTT
TRBJ2-2 . . TRBV6-6 CASSYSPPTGELFF TGTGCCAGCAGTTACTCGCCCCCAACCGGGGAGCTGTTTTTT
TRBJ2-1 . TRBD2 TRBV19 CASSLTSGGASEQFF TGTGCCAGTAGCCTAACTAGCGGGGGGGCGTCTGAGCAGTTCTTC
TRBJ2-1 . . TRBV7-3 CASSPNGDPYNEQFF TGTGCCAGCAGCCCGAATGGGGACCCCTACAATGAGCAGTTCTTC
TRBJ2-1 . . TRBV14 CASSLSTLGEQFF TGTGCCAGCAGCCTATCAACACTGGGAGAGCAGTTCTTC
TRBJ1-2 . . TRBV5-4 CASSLATTGYGYTF TGTGCCAGCAGCTTGGCTACGACCGGCTATGGCTACACCTTC
TRBJ2-2 . TRBD1 TRBV5-4 CASSSGQGARSTGELFF TGTGCCAGCAGCAGCGGACAGGGCGCTCGAAGCACCGGGGAGCTGTTTTTT
TRBJ2-3 . . TRBV10-3 CAISDLGDTQYF TGTGCCATCAGCGACCTAGGGGATACGCAGTATTTT
TRBJ2-7 . TRBD1 TRBV19 CASSRDRLGGEQYF TGTGCCAGTAGTAGGGACAGGCTCGGGGGCGAGCAGTACTTC
TRBJ1-3 . . TRBV9 CASSDTGRSGNTIYF TGTGCCAGCAGCGATACAGGGAGATCTGGAAACACCATATATTTT
TRBJ1-2 . . TRBV25-1 CASSDPQDYGYTF TGTGCCAGCAGTGATCCCCAGGACTATGGCTACACCTTC
TRBJ1-2 . . TRBV4-1 CASSQERAAFGRGRSYGYTF TGCGCCAGCAGCCAAGAACGGGCCGCCTTCGGACGGGGGCGATCCTATGGCTACACCTTC
TRBJ2-3 . . TRBV19 CASSRGDTDTQYF TGTGCCAGTAGTAGGGGGGACACAGATACGCAGTATTTT
TRBJ1-1 . TRBD1 TRBV7-9 CASSSGQAKGEAFF TGTGCCAGCAGCTCAGGACAGGCAAAGGGTGAAGCTTTCTTT
TRBJ2-7 . TRBD2 TRBV28 CASGPTSLFYEQYF TGTGCCAGCGGGCCGACTAGCTTATTCTACGAGCAGTACTTC
TRBJ2-3 . . TRBV4-3 CASSRFPSPSTDTQYF TGCGCCAGCAGCCGATTCCCGTCGCCTAGCACAGATACGCAGTATTTT
TRBJ2-7 . . TRBV19 CASSNQGSNYEQYF TGTGCCAGTAGTAACCAGGGTAGTAACTACGAGCAGTACTTC
TRBJ2-7 . . TRBV7-2 CASSLARIMAEQYF TGTGCCAGCAGCTTAGCCAGGATAATGGCCGAGCAGTACTTC
TRBJ1-1 . . TRBV18 CASSPSVADTEAFF TGTGCCAGCTCACCATCGGTAGCGGACACTGAAGCTTTCTTT
TRBJ2-2 . . TRBV11-2 CASSLIQVLNTGELFF TGTGCCAGCAGCTTAATTCAGGTTCTGAACACCGGGGAGCTGTTTTTT
TRBJ2-3 . . TRBV7-2 CASSFPHDTDTQYF TGTGCCAGCAGCTTCCCACACGACACAGATACGCAGTATTTT
TRBJ2-5 . . TRBV7-9 CASSLAQETQYF TGTGCCAGCAGCTTAGCCCAAGAGACCCAGTACTTC
TRBJ1-4 . . TRBV7-2 CASSPGFGEKLFF TGTGCCAGCAGTCCGGGGTTTGGCGAAAAACTGTTTTTT
TRBJ1-2 . . TRBV2 CARDLGEVSYGYTF TGTGCCAGAGACTTGGGGGAAGTGAGCTATGGCTACACCTTC
TRBJ2-3 once TRBD2 TRBV4-3 CASSQGILAGGKDTQYF TGCGCCAGCAGCCAGGGAATCCTAGCGGGGGGTAAAGATACGCAGTATTTT
TRBJ1-1 . . TRBV5-1 CASSIGGSMNTEAFF TGCGCCAGCAGTATTGGGGGTTCCATGAACACTGAAGCTTTCTTT
TRBJ1-3 once TRBD1 TRBV18 CASSTGDSGNTIYF TGTGCCAGCTCAACAGGGGACTCTGGAAACACCATATATTTT
TRBJ1-6 . . TRBV6-2/TRBV6-3 CASSGQSHSPLHF TGTGCCAGCAGTGGACAGAGCCATTCACCCCTCCACTTT
TRBJ1-6 . TRBD1 TRBV6-5 CASSDRGNSPLHF TGTGCCAGTTCGGACAGGGGTAATTCACCCCTCCACTTT
TRBJ1-2 . TRBD1 TRBV28 CASRTGTGIYGYTF TGTGCCAGCCGCACCGGGACAGGAATCTATGGCTACACCTTC
TRBJ2-3 once . TRBV5-1 CASSREGTSTDTQYF TGCGCCAGCAGCCGGGAAGGGACTAGCACAGATACGCAGTATTTT
TRBJ2-7 . . TRBV4-3 CASSQDPVTYEQYF TGCGCCAGCAGCCAAGATCCCGTGACCTACGAGCAGTACTTC